Shown below are 3 T cell receptor beta chains from a single sample sequenced in a study of cytomegalovirus exposure and HLA in healthy donors. TCRdb's copy holds only in-frame clones and misses some; the assay was immunoSEQ multiplex PCR. The repertoire holds roughly 130,000 clones, with about 88% as singletons. Sequencing used PBMCs. The receptors stem from a man between 25 and 39 years old in good health and CMV-seronegative.

J is TRBJ1-5 and V is TRBV6-6; the match to TRBD1 covers 7 bases. Germline V lookup: CDR1 MNHNY, CDR2 SVGAGI (reference sequence). The CDR3 spans 15 residues. J lost 4 bases, V lost 6 bases, and 9 bases had no gene match. CDR3 sequence reads: CASRLGGFGNQPQHF. CDR3 bases: TGTGCCAGCAGACTAGGGGGCTTCGGAAATCAGCCCCAGCATTTT.

The V and J genes are TRBV4-2 and TRBJ2-1, with 8 positions matching TRBD2. The trim removed 8 bases at V and 4 bases at J, leaving 10 bases unmatched. Germline lookup yields CDR1 LGHNA and CDR2 YNFKEQ. The CDR3 spans 15 residues. CDR3 in amino acids: CASQTERERYNEQFF. CDR3 bases: TGTGCCAGCCAAACAGAGCGGGAGCGATACAATGAGCAGTTCTTC.

This chain joins TRBV7-2 and TRBJ2-5; TRBD2 might be the D (5 bases). V lost 5 bases and J 6 bases, leaving 16 bases between the germline ends. There are 14 residues in the CDR3. Germline V gives CDR1 SGHTA, CDR2 FQGNSA. The CDR3 region is CASSEKTGIQTQYF. The CDR3 nucleotides are TGTGCCAGCAGCGAGAAAACCGGGATACAGACCCAGTACTTC.